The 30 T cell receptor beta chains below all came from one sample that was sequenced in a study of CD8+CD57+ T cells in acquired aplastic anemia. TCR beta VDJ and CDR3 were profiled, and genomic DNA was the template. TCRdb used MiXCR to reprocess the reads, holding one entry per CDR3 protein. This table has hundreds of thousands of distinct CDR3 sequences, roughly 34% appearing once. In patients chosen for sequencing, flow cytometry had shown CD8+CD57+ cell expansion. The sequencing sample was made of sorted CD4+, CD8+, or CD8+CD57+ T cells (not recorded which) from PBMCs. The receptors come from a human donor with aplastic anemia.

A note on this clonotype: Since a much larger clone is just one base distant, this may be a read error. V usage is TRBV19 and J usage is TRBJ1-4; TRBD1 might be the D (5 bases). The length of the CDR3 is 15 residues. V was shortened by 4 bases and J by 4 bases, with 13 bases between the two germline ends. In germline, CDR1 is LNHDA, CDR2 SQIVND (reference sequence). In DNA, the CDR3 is TGTGCCAGTAGTAAGGGACTGGCAAATAATGAAAAACTGTTTTTT. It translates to CASSKGLANNEKLFF.

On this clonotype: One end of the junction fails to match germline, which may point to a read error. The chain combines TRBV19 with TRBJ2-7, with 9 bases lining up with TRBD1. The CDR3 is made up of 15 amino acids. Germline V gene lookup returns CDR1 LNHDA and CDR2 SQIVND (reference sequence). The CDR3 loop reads CASSWGTGPSYEQCF. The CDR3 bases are TGTGCCAGCAGCTGGGGGACAGGGCCGTCCTACGAGCAGTGCTTC.

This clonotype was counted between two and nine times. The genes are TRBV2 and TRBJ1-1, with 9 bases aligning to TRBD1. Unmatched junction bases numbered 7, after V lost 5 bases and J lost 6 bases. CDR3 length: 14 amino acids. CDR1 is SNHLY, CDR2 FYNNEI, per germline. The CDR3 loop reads CASSPGQGSPEAFF. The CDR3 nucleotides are TGTGCCAGCAGTCCGGGACAGGGAAGCCCTGAAGCTTTCTTT.

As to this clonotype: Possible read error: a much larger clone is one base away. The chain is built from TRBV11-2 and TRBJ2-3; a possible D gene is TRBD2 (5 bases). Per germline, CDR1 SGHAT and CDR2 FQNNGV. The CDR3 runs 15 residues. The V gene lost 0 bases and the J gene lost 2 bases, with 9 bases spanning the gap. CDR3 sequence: CASSLDPGNTDTQYF. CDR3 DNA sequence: TGTGCCAGCAGCTTAGATCCGGGGAACACAGATACGCAGTATTTT.

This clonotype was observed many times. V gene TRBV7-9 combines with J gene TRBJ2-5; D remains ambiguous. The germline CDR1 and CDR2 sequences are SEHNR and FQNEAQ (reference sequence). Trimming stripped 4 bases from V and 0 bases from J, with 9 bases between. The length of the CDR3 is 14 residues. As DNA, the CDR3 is TGTGCCAGCAGCTCCACTAAGTACCAAGAGACCCAGTACTTC. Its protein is CASSSTKYQETQYF.

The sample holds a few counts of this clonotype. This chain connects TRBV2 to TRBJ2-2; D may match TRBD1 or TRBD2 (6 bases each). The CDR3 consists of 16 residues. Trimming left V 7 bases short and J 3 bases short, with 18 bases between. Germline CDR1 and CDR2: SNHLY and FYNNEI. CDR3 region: CASKNSGGLDTGELFF. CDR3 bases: TGTGCCAGCAAAAACAGTGGGGGGCTGGACACCGGGGAGCTGTTTTTT.

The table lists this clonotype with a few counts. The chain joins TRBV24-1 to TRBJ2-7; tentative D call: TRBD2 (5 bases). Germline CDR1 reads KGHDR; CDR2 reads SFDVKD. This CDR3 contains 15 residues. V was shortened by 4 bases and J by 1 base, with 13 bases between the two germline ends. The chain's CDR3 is CATSDSRTLSYEQYF. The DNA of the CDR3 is TGTGCCACCAGTGACTCGCGGACTCTTTCCTACGAGCAGTACTTC.

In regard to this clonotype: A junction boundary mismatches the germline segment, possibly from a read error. CDR3: CASSSGTVTTNKKLFF. The CDR3 nucleotides read TGTGCCAGCAGCTCCGGGACAGTGACAACTAATAAAAAACTGTTTTTT. The genes are TRBV5-4 and TRBJ1-4, with 7 bases lining up with TRBD1. Per the germline V gene, CDR1 is SGHNT and CDR2 is YYREEE (reference sequence). The CDR3 loop spans 16 amino acids. Using reference TRBV5-4 and TRBJ1-4 for the parts outside the CDR3, the full variable domain is ETGVTQSPTHLIKTRGQQVTLRCSSQSGHNTVSWYQQALGQGPQFIFQYYREEENGRGNFPPRFSGLQFPNYSSELNVNALELDDSALYLCASSSGTVTTNKKLFFGSGTQLSVL.

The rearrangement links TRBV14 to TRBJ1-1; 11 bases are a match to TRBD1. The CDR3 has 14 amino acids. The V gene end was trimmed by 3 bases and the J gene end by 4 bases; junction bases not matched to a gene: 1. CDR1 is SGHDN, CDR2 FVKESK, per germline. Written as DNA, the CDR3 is TGTGCCAGCAGCCACGGGACAGGGGGCACTGAAGCTTTCTTT. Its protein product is CASSHGTGGTEAFF.

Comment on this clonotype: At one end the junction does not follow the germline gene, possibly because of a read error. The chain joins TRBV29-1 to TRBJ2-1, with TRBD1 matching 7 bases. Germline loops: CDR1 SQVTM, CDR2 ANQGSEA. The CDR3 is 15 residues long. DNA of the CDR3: TGCAGCGTTGAGGGGACAGCGAGCTCCTACAATGAGCGGTTCTTC. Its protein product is CSVEGTASSYNERFF.

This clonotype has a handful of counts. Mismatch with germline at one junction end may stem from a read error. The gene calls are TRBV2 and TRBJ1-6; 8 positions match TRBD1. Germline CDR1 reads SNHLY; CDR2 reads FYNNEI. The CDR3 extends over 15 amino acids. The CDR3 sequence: CASRIGTGYNSPLHF. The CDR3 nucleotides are TGTGCCAGCAGAATAGGGACAGGTTATAACTCACCCCTCCACTTT.

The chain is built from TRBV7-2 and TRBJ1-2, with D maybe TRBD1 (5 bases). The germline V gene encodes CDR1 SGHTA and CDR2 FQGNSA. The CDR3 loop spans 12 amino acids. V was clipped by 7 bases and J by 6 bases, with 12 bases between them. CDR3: CASTGGRNGYTF. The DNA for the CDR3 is TGTGCCAGCACCGGGGGGAGGAATGGCTACACCTTC. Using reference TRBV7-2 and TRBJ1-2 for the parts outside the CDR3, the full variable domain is GAGVSQSPSNKVTEKGKDVELRCDPISGHTALYWYRQSLGQGLEFLIYFQGNSAPDKSGLPSDRFSAERTGGSVSTLTIQRTQQEDSAVYLCASTGGRNGYTFGSGTRLTVV.

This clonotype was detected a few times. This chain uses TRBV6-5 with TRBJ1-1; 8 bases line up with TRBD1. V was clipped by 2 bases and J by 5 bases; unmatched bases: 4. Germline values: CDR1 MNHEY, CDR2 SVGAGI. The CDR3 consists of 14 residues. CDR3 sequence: CASSYNRGRTEAFF. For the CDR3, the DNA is TGTGCCAGCAGTTACAACAGGGGGAGGACTGAAGCTTTCTTT.

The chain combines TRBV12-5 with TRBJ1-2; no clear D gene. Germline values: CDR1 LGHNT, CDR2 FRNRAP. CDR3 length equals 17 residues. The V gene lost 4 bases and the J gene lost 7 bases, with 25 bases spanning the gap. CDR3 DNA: TGTGCTAGTGGTTCCAGTGTAACCCGGTTAAATGGTCCTGGCTACACCTTC. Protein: CASGSSVTRLNGPGYTF.

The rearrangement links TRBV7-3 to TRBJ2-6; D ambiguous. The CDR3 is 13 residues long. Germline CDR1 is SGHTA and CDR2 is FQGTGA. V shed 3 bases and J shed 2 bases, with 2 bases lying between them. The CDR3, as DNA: TGTGCCAGCAGCTTGCCTGGGGCCAACGTCCTGACTTTC. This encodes CASSLPGANVLTF.

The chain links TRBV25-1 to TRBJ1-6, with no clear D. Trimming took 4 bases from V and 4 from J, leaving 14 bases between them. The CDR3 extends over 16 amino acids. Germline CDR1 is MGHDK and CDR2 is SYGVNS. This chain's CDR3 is CASSATGQDYNSPLHF. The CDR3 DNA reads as TGTGCCAGCAGTGCCACCGGGCAGGATTATAATTCACCCCTCCACTTT.

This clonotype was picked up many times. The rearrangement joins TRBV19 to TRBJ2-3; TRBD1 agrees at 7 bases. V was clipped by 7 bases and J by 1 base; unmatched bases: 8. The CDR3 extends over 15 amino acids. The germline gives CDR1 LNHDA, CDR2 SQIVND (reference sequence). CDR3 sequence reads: CASTPPGTGTDTQYF. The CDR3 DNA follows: TGTGCCAGTACCCCACCTGGGACAGGCACAGATACGCAGTATTTT.

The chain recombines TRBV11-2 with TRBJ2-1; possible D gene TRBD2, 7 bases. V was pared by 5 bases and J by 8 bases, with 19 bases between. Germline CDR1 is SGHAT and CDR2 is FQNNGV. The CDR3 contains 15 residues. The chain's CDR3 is CASSGRGRGRDEQFF. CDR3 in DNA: TGTGCCAGCAGCGGCCGGGGGCGGGGGAGGGATGAGCAGTTCTTC.

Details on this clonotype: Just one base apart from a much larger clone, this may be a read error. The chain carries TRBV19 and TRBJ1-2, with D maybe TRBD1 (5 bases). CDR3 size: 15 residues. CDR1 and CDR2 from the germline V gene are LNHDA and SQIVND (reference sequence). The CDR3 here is CASSTGGARGIGHTF. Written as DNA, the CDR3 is TGTGCCAGTAGTACCGGCGGGGCGCGGGGGATTGGCCACACCTTC.

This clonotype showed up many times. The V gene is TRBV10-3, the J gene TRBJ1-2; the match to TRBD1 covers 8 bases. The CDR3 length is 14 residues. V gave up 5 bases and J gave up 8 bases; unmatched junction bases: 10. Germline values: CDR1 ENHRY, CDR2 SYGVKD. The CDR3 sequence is CAISQTGAGQGYTF. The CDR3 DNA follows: TGTGCCATCAGTCAGACAGGGGCCGGCCAGGGCTACACCTTC.

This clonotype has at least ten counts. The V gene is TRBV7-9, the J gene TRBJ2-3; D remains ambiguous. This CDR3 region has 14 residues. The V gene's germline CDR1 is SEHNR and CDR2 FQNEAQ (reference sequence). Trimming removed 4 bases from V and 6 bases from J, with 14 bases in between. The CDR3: CASSSTQGRDTQYF. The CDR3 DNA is TGTGCCAGCAGCTCGACACAAGGGCGGGATACGCAGTATTTT.

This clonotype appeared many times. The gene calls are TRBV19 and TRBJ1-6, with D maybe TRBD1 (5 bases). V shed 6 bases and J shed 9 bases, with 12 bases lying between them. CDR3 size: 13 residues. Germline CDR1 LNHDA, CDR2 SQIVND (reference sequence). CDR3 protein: CASRPGGGSPLHF. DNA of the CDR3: TGTGCCAGTAGACCCGGGGGTGGTTCACCCCTCCACTTT.

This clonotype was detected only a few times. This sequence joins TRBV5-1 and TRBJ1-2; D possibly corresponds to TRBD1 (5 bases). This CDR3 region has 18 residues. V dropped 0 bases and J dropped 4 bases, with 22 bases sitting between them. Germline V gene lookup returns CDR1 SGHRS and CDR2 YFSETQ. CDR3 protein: CASSLAGAGRRKSYGYTF. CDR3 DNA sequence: TGCGCCAGCAGCTTGGCCGGGGCAGGGCGCCGAAAGAGCTATGGCTACACCTTC.

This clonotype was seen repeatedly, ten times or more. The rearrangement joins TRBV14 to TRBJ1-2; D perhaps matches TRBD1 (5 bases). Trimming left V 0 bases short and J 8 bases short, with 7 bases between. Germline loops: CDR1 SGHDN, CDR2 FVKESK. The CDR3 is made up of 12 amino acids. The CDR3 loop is CASSQERGGYTF. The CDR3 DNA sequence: TGTGCCAGCAGCCAAGAAAGGGGAGGCTACACCTTC.

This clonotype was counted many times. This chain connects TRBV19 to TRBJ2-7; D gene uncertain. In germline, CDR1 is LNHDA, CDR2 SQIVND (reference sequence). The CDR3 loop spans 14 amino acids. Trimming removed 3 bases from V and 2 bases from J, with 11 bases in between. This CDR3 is CASSIGGRTYEQYF. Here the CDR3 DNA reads TGTGCCAGTAGTATTGGTGGGCGTACCTACGAGCAGTACTTC.

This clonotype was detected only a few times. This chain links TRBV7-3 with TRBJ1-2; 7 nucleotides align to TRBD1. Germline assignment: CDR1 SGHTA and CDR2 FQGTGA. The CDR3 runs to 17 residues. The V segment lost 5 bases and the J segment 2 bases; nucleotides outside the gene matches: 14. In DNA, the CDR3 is TGTGCCAGCAGCCAAGATTTAAGGCAGGGGGTCAACTATGGCTACACCTTC. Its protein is CASSQDLRQGVNYGYTF. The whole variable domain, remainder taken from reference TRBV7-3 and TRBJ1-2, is GAGVSQTPSNKVTEKGKYVELRCDPISGHTALYWYRQSLGQGPEFLIYFQGTGAADDSGLPNDRFFAVRPEGSVSTLKIQRTERGDSAVYLCASSQDLRQGVNYGYTFGSGTRLTVV.

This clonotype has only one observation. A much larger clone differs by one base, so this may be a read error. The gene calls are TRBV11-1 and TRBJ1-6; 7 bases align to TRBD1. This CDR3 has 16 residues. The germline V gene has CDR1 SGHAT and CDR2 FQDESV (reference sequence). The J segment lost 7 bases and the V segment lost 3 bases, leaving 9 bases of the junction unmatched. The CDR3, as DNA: TGTGCCAGCAGCTTCGCGAGGGGGCCGGCCAATTCACCCCTCCACTTT. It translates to CASSFARGPANSPLHF.

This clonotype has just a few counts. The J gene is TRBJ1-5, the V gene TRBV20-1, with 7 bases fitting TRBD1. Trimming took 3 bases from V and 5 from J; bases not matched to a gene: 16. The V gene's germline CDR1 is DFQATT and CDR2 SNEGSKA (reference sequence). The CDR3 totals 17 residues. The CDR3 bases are TGCAGTGCTAGCTCCAGGGGGTCAAGACGGATGGATCAGCCCCAGCATTTT. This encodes CSASSRGSRRMDQPQHF.

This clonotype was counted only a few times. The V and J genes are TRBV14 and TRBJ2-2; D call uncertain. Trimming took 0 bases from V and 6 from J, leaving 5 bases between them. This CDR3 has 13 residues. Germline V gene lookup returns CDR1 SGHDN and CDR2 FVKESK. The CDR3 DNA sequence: TGTGCCAGCAGCCAAGATCTACCCGGGGAGCTGTTTTTT. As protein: CASSQDLPGELFF.

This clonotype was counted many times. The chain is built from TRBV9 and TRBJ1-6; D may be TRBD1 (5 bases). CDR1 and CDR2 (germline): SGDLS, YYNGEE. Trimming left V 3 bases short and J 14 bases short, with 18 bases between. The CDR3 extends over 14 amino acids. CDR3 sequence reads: CASSGIARGLALHF. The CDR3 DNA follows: TGTGCCAGCAGCGGGATCGCAAGGGGATTGGCCCTCCACTTT.